Sequencing of this T cell receptor beta chain was carried out in a study of blood T cell repertoires in COVID-19. Across the study: Both acute and convalescent COVID-19 samples were obtained from the United States, Italy and Spain. T cells, B-cell-depleted T cells, or PBMCs supplied cDNA or gDNA.

The germline V gene encodes CDR1 MNHEY and CDR2 SVGAGI. This CDR3 comprises 16 residues. The ends lost 0 bases at V and 9 bases at J; junction bases unmatched: 6. Original handling: Reference gene primer amplification gave estimated nucleated cell counts. Profiled with immunoSEQ multiplex PCR; TCRdb holds only in-frame clones, not every one. Clonal size and the V and J genes are those of that table, whereas D and trimming came from the DNA. The profile shows around 700,000 clones, over 80% of them singletons. The receptor was derived from a young woman with acute or convalescent COVID-19. The J gene is TRBJ1-6, the V gene TRBV6-5; 9 nucleotides match TRBD1. Sample: peripheral blood. CDR3 coding DNA: TGTGCCAGCAGTTACTCGCCCCGGACAGGGGTTTCACCCCTCCACTTT. It is translated as CASSYSPRTGVSPLHF.